The rows below give T cell receptor beta chains drawn from one sample of a study of CD8 T cells in ankylosing spondylitis. TCRdb redid the calling of the 5' RACE reads with MiXCR, one entry per CDR3 protein. The sample holds roughly 120,000 distinct CDR3 sequences, about 13% seen once. The sample taken for sequencing was blood, either unsorted or a sorted T cell fraction (not recorded which). These receptors were taken from a female donor with ankylosing spondylitis or in good health (not recorded which). CDR3s include the opening cysteine and the closing phenylalanine or tryptophan. The order of the fields is clone size, D gene, V gene, J gene, CDR3 protein, CDR3 DNA. A D gene is named only where the DNA matches it firmly. Size tells how often a clone was seen (once, few, many) or the class of an expanded clone, and some rows leave it out.

many	.	TRBV29-1	TRBJ1-1	CSVAADNEAFF	TGCAGCGTTGCGGCAGACAATGAAGCTTTCTTT
many	.	TRBV20-1	TRBJ2-3	CSAAHSGRSTDTQYF	TGCAGTGCCGCCCACAGCGGAAGAAGCACAGATACGCAGTATTTT
many	TRBD1	TRBV20-1	TRBJ2-3	CSARGTGGGLWASTDTQYF	TGCAGTGCTCGAGGGACAGGGGGAGGACTTTGGGCTAGCACAGATACGCAGTATTTT
few	TRBD2	TRBV5-1	TRBJ2-2	CASSVGLVANTGELFF	TGCGCCAGCAGCGTAGGACTAGTAGCGAACACCGGGGAGCTGTTTTTT
many	.	TRBV25-1	TRBJ2-2	CASSESVGELFF	TGTGCCAGCAGTGAATCAGTCGGGGAGCTGTTTTTT
many	TRBD1	TRBV20-1	TRBJ2-2	CSMTGGYYTGELFF	TGCAGTATGACAGGGGGTTATTACACCGGGGAGCTGTTTTTT
.	.	TRBV27	TRBJ2-1	CASSLGAEQFF	TGTGCCAGCAGTTTAGGGGCCGAGCAGTTCTTC
.	.	TRBV14	TRBJ2-7	CASSQDFWGSSYEQYF	TGTGCCAGCAGCCAAGATTTTTGGGGGAGCTCCTACGAGCAGTACTTC
many	.	TRBV6-2/TRBV6-3	TRBJ2-5	CASSRLQETQYF	TGTGCCAGCAGCCGACTCCAAGAGACCCAGTACTTC
many	.	TRBV5-1	TRBJ2-1	CASSLGGGKSYNEQFF	TGCGCCAGCAGCTTGGGTGGGGGAAAATCCTACAATGAGCAGTTCTTC
.	TRBD2	TRBV12-3/TRBV12-4	TRBJ2-7	CASSLGGTSGRDEQYF	TGTGCCAGCAGTTTAGGTGGGACTAGCGGGAGGGACGAGCAGTACTTC
few	.	TRBV11-2	TRBJ2-5	CASSFRIQETQYF	TGTGCCAGCAGCTTCAGGATCCAAGAGACCCAGTACTTC
.	.	TRBV30	TRBJ1-2	CAWSTGGNSGYTF	TGTGCCTGGAGTACGGGTGGGAATTCTGGCTACACCTTC
few	.	TRBV20-1	TRBJ2-4	CSARDGGQFKNIQYF	TGCAGTGCTAGAGATGGTGGACAGTTCAAAAACATTCAGTACTTC
.	.	TRBV24-1	TRBJ2-3	CATSDLSTDTQYF	TGTGCCACCAGTGACCTAAGCACAGATACGCAGTATTTT
.	.	TRBV25-1	TRBJ1-2	CASSEQTYGYTF	TGTGCCAGCAGTGAACAGACCTATGGCTACACCTTC